A single sample gave rise to the 21 T cell receptor beta chains below, sequenced in a study of metastatic and nonmetastatic thyroid tumors. Until they underwent thyroid surgery, no patient had received any treatment. From the PCR reads, TCRdb re-called clones with MiXCR. Among approximately 16,000 clones, about 12% were seen once, and the ten largest hold more than 15%. Sequenced sample: tumor tissue. These receptors all come from a female donor with papillary thyroid cancer or a benign thyroid nodule (not recorded which). Some clones in this sample may be carry-over from other donors' samples.

This clone was recorded at least ten times. The chain recombines TRBV5-1 with TRBJ1-5; D may be TRBD1 (5 bases). The germline V gene has CDR1 SGHRS and CDR2 YFSETQ. CDR3 length: 17 residues. V was clipped by 0 bases and J by 0 bases, with 13 bases between them. Here the CDR3 reads CASSLDPVGGSNQPQHF. The CDR3 bases are TGCGCCAGCAGCTTGGATCCGGTTGGGGGTAGCAATCAGCCCCAGCATTTT.

This clone was observed at least ten times. The V call is TRBV6-1, the J call TRBJ1-1, with D maybe TRBD1 (5 bases). The CDR3 runs 14 residues. Germline V gene data show CDR1 as MNHNS and CDR2 as SASEGT. V was pared by 6 bases and J by 4 bases, with 15 bases between. This chain's CDR3 is CASRRYQGITEAFF. For the CDR3, the DNA is TGTGCCAGCAGACGATACCAGGGTATCACTGAAGCTTTCTTT.

This clone was recorded many times. The rearrangement uses TRBV10-3 and TRBJ1-1; possibly TRBD1 for D (5 bases). V dropped 10 bases and J dropped 4 bases, with 16 bases sitting between them. Germline V CDR1 and CDR2: ENHRY, SYGVKD. This CDR3 is built from 13 residues. This CDR3 reads CASSPRVSTEAFF. CDR3 sequence (DNA): TGTGCCAGCTCCCCCAGGGTAAGCACTGAAGCTTTCTTT.

This clone came up many times. The chain employs TRBV11-1 and TRBJ2-7, with 9 nucleotides matching TRBD2. After removal of 7 bases from V and 5 bases from J, the junction contained 12 bases not matched to a gene. The length of the CDR3 is 15 residues. CDR1 and CDR2 from the germline V gene are SGHAT and FQDESV (reference sequence). CDR3 loop: CASTVAGVTYHEQYF. In DNA, the CDR3 is TGTGCCAGCACCGTAGCGGGAGTTACGTACCACGAGCAGTACTTC.

The sample holds many counts of this clone. The V and J genes are TRBV4-2 and TRBJ1-3; TRBD1 might be the D (5 bases). Germline CDR1 is LGHNA and CDR2 is YNFKEQ. The length of the CDR3 is 20 residues. V was pared by 1 base and J by 0 bases, with 22 bases between. CDR3 in DNA: TGTGCCAGCAGCCAAGTGTCCCGGGACGGGGGAAAGTTCTCTGGAAACACCATATATTTT. Amino acids: CASSQVSRDGGKFSGNTIYF.

Many counts were recorded for this clone. The gene calls are TRBV6-1 and TRBJ1-1; D might be TRBD1 (5 bases). The CDR3 has 14 residues. Looked up from germline, CDR1 is MNHNS and CDR2 is SASEGT. V gave up 1 base and J gave up 10 bases, with 16 bases separating them. Here the CDR3 DNA reads TGTGCCAGCAGTGAAGTTGGTGGGGCAGGGTCAGCTTTCTTT. This gives the protein CASSEVGGAGSAFF.

This clone rates as medium-sized. The chain recombines TRBV20-1 with TRBJ2-6; the D is unclear. Germline values: CDR1 DFQATT, CDR2 SNEGSKA (reference sequence). The CDR3 extends over 15 amino acids. The ends were cut back, 1 base at V and 0 bases at J, with 7 bases in the middle. This CDR3 reads CSARVPSSGANVLTF. The CDR3, as DNA: TGCAGTGCTAGAGTACCGAGCTCTGGGGCCAACGTCCTGACTTTC.

In this sample, this clone turned up a few times. The CDR3 nucleotides read TGTGCCAGTAGTATTCTGACAGGGAGTAATTCACCCCTCCACTTT. Translated: CASSILTGSNSPLHF. The V gene is TRBV19, the J gene TRBJ1-6; 7 bases align to TRBD1. This CDR3 contains 15 residues. The germline CDR1 and CDR2 sequences are LNHDA and SQIVND (reference sequence). With 3 bases clipped from V and 6 bases from J, the junction kept 5 bases outside the gene matches.

Ten or more counts support this clone. V gene TRBV27 combines with J gene TRBJ2-7; 8 bases match TRBD2. The CDR3 totals 16 residues. Unmatched junction bases numbered 17, after V lost 7 bases and J lost 6 bases. Germline V gene lookup returns CDR1 MNHEY and CDR2 SMNVEV (reference sequence). CDR3 DNA sequence: TGTGCCAGCAACGATCCCTTAGGTAGCGGGATGGGCGAGCAGTACTTC. Encoded protein: CASNDPLGSGMGEQYF.

This clone was found many times. The chain is built from TRBV27 and TRBJ1-4, with D possibly TRBD1 on 5 matching bases. The CDR3 totals 15 residues. Trimming left V 4 bases short and J 2 bases short, with 11 bases between. Germline CDR1 reads MNHEY; CDR2 reads SMNVEV (reference sequence). CDR3 coding DNA: TGTGCCAGCAGTTCGTTGGCAGGGACTAATGAAAAACTGTTTTTT. It specifies CASSSLAGTNEKLFF.

This clone was seen many times. The chain carries TRBV4-2 and TRBJ1-2; D not certain. V shed 1 base and J shed 0 bases, with 15 bases lying between them. Germline lookup yields CDR1 LGHNA and CDR2 YNFKEQ. The CDR3 totals 17 residues. The CDR3 reads CASSQVGYDRANYGYTF. The CDR3, as DNA: TGTGCCAGCAGCCAAGTAGGTTATGATCGAGCTAACTATGGCTACACCTTC.

This clone was seen at least ten times. The CDR3, as DNA: TGTGCCAGCTCGCCCCCGGGACAGGGAGAAGGCTACACCTTC. Protein sequence: CASSPPGQGEGYTF. V usage is TRBV18 and J usage is TRBJ1-2; 9 bases map to TRBD1. This CDR3 is 14 amino acids long. Germline V gives CDR1 KGHSH, CDR2 LQKENI. After removal of 6 bases from V and 8 bases from J, the junction contained 10 bases not matched to a gene. Filled out from reference TRBV18 and TRBJ1-2, the complete variable domain reads NAGVMQNPRHLVRRRGQEARLRCSPMKGHSHVYWYRQLPEEGLKFMVYLQKENIIDESGMPKERFSAEFPKEGPSILRIQQVVRGDSAAYFCASSPPGQGEGYTFGSGTRLTVV.

This clone was seen at least ten times. The chain couples TRBV29-1 to TRBJ1-1, with D maybe TRBD1 (6 bases). This CDR3 has 14 amino acids. V lost 4 bases and J lost 3, with 15 bases in between. The germline gives CDR1 SQVTM, CDR2 ANQGSEA. CDR3 amino acids: CSVVWEGGDTEAFF. The CDR3 nucleotides read TGCAGCGTTGTGTGGGAGGGGGGTGACACTGAAGCTTTCTTT.

The rearrangement joins TRBV28 to TRBJ1-4, with no clear D. CDR3 size: 15 residues. V lost 3 bases to trimming and J lost 0 bases, with 8 bases between them. Germline-derived CDR1 and CDR2 are MDHEN and SYDVKM. CDR3 coding DNA: TGTGCCAGCAGTTTTATCGGGGCAACTAATGAAAAACTGTTTTTT. Translation gives CASSFIGATNEKLFF.

This clone was seen ten or more times. The chain combines TRBV7-9 with TRBJ2-1; 7 nucleotides align to TRBD2. CDR3 size: 15 residues. CDR1 is SEHNR, CDR2 FQNEAQ, per germline (reference sequence). The junction had 3 bases not matched to a gene; V was cut back by 1 base and J by 3 bases. Here the CDR3 reads CASSLGGTNYNEQFF. The DNA for the CDR3 is TGTGCCAGCAGCTTAGGGGGGACTAACTACAATGAGCAGTTCTTC. The variable domain in full, with the rest retrieved from reference TRBV7-9 and TRBJ2-1, is DTGVSQNPRHKITKRGQNVTFRCDPISEHNRLYWYRQTLGQGPEFLTYFQNEAQLEKSRLLSDRFSAERPKGSFSTLEIQRTEQGDSAMYLCASSLGGTNYNEQFFGPGTRLTVL.

This chain uses TRBV27 with TRBJ1-4; the match to TRBD1 covers 7 bases. The CDR3 covers 14 residues. V lost 6 bases, J lost 8 bases, and 9 bases stayed unmatched. Germline CDR1 and CDR2: MNHEY and SMNVEV (reference sequence). CDR3 sequence reads: CASRRQGGGEKLFF. The CDR3 region has the DNA TGTGCCAGCAGGAGACAGGGAGGGGGAGAAAAACTGTTTTTT.

This clone is classed as medium-sized. The chain joins TRBV3-1 to TRBJ1-5; D not certain. V was pared by 0 bases and J by 10 bases, with 10 bases between. CDR1 is LGHDT, CDR2 YNNKEL, per germline (reference sequence). The CDR3 loop spans 13 amino acids. CDR3 coding DNA: TGTGCCAGCAGCCAAGATAGGGTGGGACCCCAGCATTTT. This gives the protein CASSQDRVGPQHF. The full variable domain, in which reference TRBV3-1 and TRBJ1-5 provide the parts outside the CDR3, is DTAVSQTPKYLVTQMGNDKSIKCEQNLGHDTMYWYKQDSKKFLKIMFSYNNKELIINETVPNRFSPKSPDKAHLNLHINSLELGDSAVYFCASSQDRVGPQHFGDGTRLSIL.

The chain links TRBV12-3 or TRBV12-4 to TRBJ2-7; 13 bases match TRBD2. The V gene end was trimmed by 7 bases and the J gene end by 2 bases; junction bases not matched to a gene: 11. The CDR3 has 17 residues. The CDR3, as DNA: TGTGCCAGCACCTCCCCATCGGGGACTAGCGGGACCTACGAGCAGTACTTC. Protein: CASTSPSGTSGTYEQYF.

This clone was counted many times. The chain carries TRBV19 and TRBJ1-5, with a tentative D call TRBD1 (5 bases). The CDR3 covers 15 residues. Trimming took off 4 bases at V and 0 bases at J, with 10 bases between the two ends. Germline V gene lookup returns CDR1 LNHDA and CDR2 SQIVND (reference sequence). The CDR3 here is CASSTHRSSNQPQHF. CDR3 nucleotides: TGTGCCAGTAGTACCCACAGGAGTAGCAATCAGCCCCAGCATTTT.

In its sample, this clone was seen many times. This chain links TRBV20-1 with TRBJ2-1; 7 nucleotides line up with TRBD1. The CDR3 extends over 12 amino acids. Germline trimming cut 6 bases from V and 9 bases from J; bases unmatched to any gene: 8. CDR1 DFQATT and CDR2 SNEGSKA come from the germline V gene (reference sequence). CDR3 amino acids: CSAPSTGTEQFF. As DNA, the CDR3 is TGCAGTGCCCCTTCGACAGGGACTGAGCAGTTCTTC.

This clone was found many times. This chain connects TRBV11-2 to TRBJ2-2; D tentatively fits TRBD1 or TRBD2 (5 bases each). The CDR3 is 14 residues long. The germline V gene encodes CDR1 SGHAT and CDR2 FQNNGV. V was clipped by 5 bases and J by 2 bases, with 9 bases between them. The CDR3 protein is CASSGTGNTGELFF. CDR3 bases: TGTGCCAGCAGCGGGACGGGCAACACCGGGGAGCTGTTTTTT.